Each of the 32 T cell receptor beta chains below was sequenced from the same sample in a study of beta chain features in type 1 diabetes. Whole-study findings and limits: In every one of the four CD4+ subsets, TCRB CDR3s were moderately but significantly shorter in Type 1 diabetes patients.

What was sequenced were expressed TCRB transcripts, since all of the isolated RNA had been reverse transcribed. Here immunoSEQ multiplex PCR was the method, and the copy in TCRdb shows in-frame clones only, minus some. The sample has 200,000 to 300,000 clones, over 20% seen once; the top ten hold around 0.028%. The antigens for these receptors are not known. The sample was naive CD4+ T cells from blood. The source is a woman aged 40 to 49 with type 1 diabetes.

Only a few counts were recorded for this clone. This chain connects TRBV5-4 to TRBJ2-5; a weak D match, TRBD2 (6 bases). The V end was cut by 4 bases, the J end by 1 base, with 17 bases between. The CDR3 loop spans 16 amino acids. Germline-derived CDR1 and CDR2 are SGHNT and YYREEE (reference sequence). The CDR3 here is CASSRGSGGIQETQYF. Here the CDR3 DNA reads TGTGCCAGCAGCCGGGGGTCTGGAGGGATCCAAGAGACCCAGTACTTC.

This chain uses TRBV5-4 with TRBJ2-1; no clear D gene. From germline, CDR1 is SGHNT and CDR2 YYREEE (reference sequence). The CDR3 runs to 14 residues. V shed 2 bases and J shed 2 bases, with 8 bases lying between them. This chain's CDR3 is CASSLSSAYNEQFF. In DNA form, the CDR3 reads TGTGCCAGCAGCTTATCTTCGGCCTACAATGAGCAGTTCTTC.

A few counts support this clone. The chain recombines TRBV18 with TRBJ2-7; TRBD1 is a possible D gene (6 bases). Trimming shortened V by 0 bases and J by 3 bases, and 6 bases separated the two germline ends. In germline, CDR1 is KGHSH, CDR2 LQKENI. The CDR3 contains 13 residues. This CDR3 is CASSPPDSYEQYF. DNA for the CDR3: TGTGCCAGCTCACCACCGGACAGCTACGAGCAGTACTTC. The full variable domain, rest sourced from reference TRBV18 and TRBJ2-7, is NAGVMQNPRHLVRRRGQEARLRCSPMKGHSHVYWYRQLPEEGLKFMVYLQKENIIDESGMPKERFSAEFPKEGPSILRIQQVVRGDSAAYFCASSPPDSYEQYFGPGTRLTVT.

Only a few counts were recorded for this clone. The CDR3 DNA follows: TGCAGCGTTGCCGGGACTAGTAAAGAGACCCAGTACTTC. Its protein is CSVAGTSKETQYF. The chain recombines TRBV29-1 with TRBJ2-5; 8 bases map to TRBD2. This CDR3 has 13 amino acids. Germline V gene data show CDR1 as SQVTM and CDR2 as ANQGSEA. The V gene end was trimmed by 4 bases and the J gene end by 3 bases; junction bases not matched to a gene: 4.

V usage is TRBV28 and J usage is TRBJ2-5, with 7 nucleotides matching TRBD2. This CDR3 spans 15 amino acids. Trimming took 4 bases from V and 1 from J; bases not matched to a gene: 6. CDR1 MDHEN and CDR2 SYDVKM come from the germline V gene. As DNA, the CDR3 is TGTGCCAGCAGTTCGGCGGGAGCGCCCCAAGAGACCCAGTACTTC. Residues: CASSSAGAPQETQYF.

This clone was seen only a few times. V is TRBV28 and J is TRBJ2-7; 7 bases fit TRBD1. Losses at the gene ends were 4 bases for V and 2 bases for J; bases not matched to a gene: 11. CDR3 length: 16 amino acids. CDR1 is MDHEN, CDR2 SYDVKM, per germline. The CDR3, as DNA: TGTGCCAGCAGTTCCGCCACGACAGGGACCACCTACGAGCAGTACTTC. This encodes CASSSATTGTTYEQYF.

This clone turned up a few times. The chain joins TRBV9 to TRBJ1-5, with D tentatively TRBD1 (5 bases). Germline V lookup: CDR1 SGDLS, CDR2 YYNGEE. Trimming removed 4 bases from V and 8 bases from J, with 28 bases in between. This CDR3 has 18 amino acids. CDR3 nucleotides: TGTGCCAGCAGCCCGTTCTCCGGGACGGGACCGGGAGGGGAGCCCCAGCATTTT. Translated, it gives CASSPFSGTGPGGEPQHF.

The chain is built from TRBV30 and TRBJ1-2; the D is unclear. The length of the CDR3 is 11 residues. Trimming removed 1 base at V and 5 bases at J, with 5 bases between. Germline CDR1 GTSNPN, CDR2 SVGIG (reference sequence). CDR3 DNA sequence: TGTGCCTGGAGTGGCGCGTATGGCTACACCTTC. Amino acid sequence: CAWSGAYGYTF.

This clone was observed a few times. The genes are TRBV2 and TRBJ2-5, with 8 bases matching TRBD2. The CDR3 spans 14 residues. V gave up 4 bases and J gave up 4 bases; unmatched junction bases: 5. The germline V gene encodes CDR1 SNHLY and CDR2 FYNNEI. The CDR3 coding sequence is TGTGCCAGCAGTGGGGTTAGCGGGGTAGAGACCCAGTACTTC. Amino acid sequence: CASSGVSGVETQYF. Together with reference TRBV2 and TRBJ2-5, the CDR3 gives the full variable domain: EPEVTQTPSHQVTQMGQEVILRCVPISNHLYFYWYRQILGQKVEFLVSFYNNEISEKSEIFDDQFSVERPDGSNFTLKIRSTKLEDSAMYFCASSGVSGVETQYFGPGTRLLVL.

This clone showed up just a few times. The chain combines TRBV29-1 with TRBJ1-4; D gene unclear. The CDR3 extends over 13 amino acids. Trimming shortened V by 7 bases and J by 7 bases, and 16 bases separated the two germline ends. Germline CDR1 is SQVTM and CDR2 is ANQGSEA. The CDR3, as DNA: TGCAGCGCGGCAGTAATCGAGCGTGAAAAACTGTTTTTT. Its protein is CSAAVIEREKLFF.

Only a few counts were recorded for this clone. The chain is built from TRBV6-1 and TRBJ1-6; 7 nucleotides match TRBD1. CDR3 length: 14 amino acids. In germline, CDR1 is MNHNS, CDR2 SASEGT. V lost 1 base, J lost 10 bases, and 4 bases stayed unmatched. In DNA, the CDR3 is TGTGCCAGCAGTGAAGTTGACAGGGTGTCACCCCTCCACTTT. Translation gives CASSEVDRVSPLHF.

The chain is built from TRBV29-1 and TRBJ1-2; D is unclear. The CDR3 runs to 14 residues. Germline loops: CDR1 SQVTM, CDR2 ANQGSEA. Trimming cost V 6 bases and J 2 bases, with 16 bases left between them. The CDR3 loop is CSVAALSKNYGYTF. The CDR3, as DNA: TGCAGCGTGGCCGCTCTGTCGAAAAACTATGGCTACACCTTC.

This clone has just a few counts. This sequence joins TRBV18 and TRBJ2-5, with D perhaps matching TRBD2 (6 bases). Germline V gene sequence: CDR1 KGHSH, CDR2 LQKENI. With 3 bases removed from V and 5 bases from J, the gap between germline ends came to 13 bases. The CDR3 covers 14 residues. DNA for the CDR3: TGTGCCAGCTCACCTACCGGGACTCCGGAGACCCAGTACTTC. Its translation: CASSPTGTPETQYF.

The V and J genes are TRBV2 and TRBJ1-2; possible D gene TRBD1, 5 bases. Germline V lookup: CDR1 SNHLY, CDR2 FYNNEI. The CDR3 totals 12 residues. V lost 4 bases to trimming and J lost 6 bases, with 9 bases between them. The CDR3 loop reads CASSVRGDGYTF. The CDR3 bases are TGTGCCAGCAGTGTGCGGGGCGATGGCTACACCTTC.

This chain joins TRBV11-1 and TRBJ1-1; the D gene is possibly TRBD1 (6 bases). The CDR3 has 13 residues. V lost 5 bases and J 1 base, leaving 8 bases between the germline ends. Germline V gives CDR1 SGHAT, CDR2 FQDESV (reference sequence). The CDR3 nucleotides read TGTGCCAGCAGCACGGGACAGAACACTGAAGCTTTCTTT. It encodes CASSTGQNTEAFF.

This clone was detected a few times. The genes are TRBV30 and TRBJ1-4; D is unclear. The germline CDR1 and CDR2 sequences are GTSNPN and SVGIG (reference sequence). CDR3 length equals 11 residues. V dropped 2 bases and J dropped 5 bases, with 3 bases sitting between them. CDR3 in DNA: TGTGCCTGGAGTTCAAATGAAAAACTGTTTTTT. Translated: CAWSSNEKLFF.

V and J are TRBV30 and TRBJ1-4; D unclear. Germline V CDR1 and CDR2: GTSNPN, SVGIG (reference sequence). The CDR3 consists of 12 residues. Trimming removed 5 bases at V and 7 bases at J, with 11 bases between. The CDR3, as DNA: TGTGCCTGGCGCCAAGAGGCTGAAAAACTGTTTTTT. It translates to CAWRQEAEKLFF.

The V gene is TRBV20-1, the J gene TRBJ2-7; TRBD2 aligns across 7 bases. The trim removed 7 bases at V and 3 bases at J, leaving 3 bases unmatched. The CDR3 covers 11 residues. In germline, CDR1 is DFQATT, CDR2 SNEGSKA (reference sequence). The CDR3 bases are TGCAGTGGACTAGCAGGCTACGAGCAGTACTTC. Translated: CSGLAGYEQYF.

V gene TRBV5-1 combines with J gene TRBJ2-1, with 8 bases identical to TRBD1. Germline CDR1 is SGHRS and CDR2 is YFSETQ. V lost 0 bases to trimming and J lost 6 bases; unmatched junction nucleotides: 5. CDR3 size: 15 residues. CDR3 sequence: CASSLGGQGINEQFF. In DNA, the CDR3 is TGCGCCAGCAGCTTGGGAGGACAGGGAATCAATGAGCAGTTCTTC.

The rearrangement uses TRBV2 and TRBJ2-1; 10 positions agree with TRBD2. This CDR3 has 16 residues. J lost 6 bases, V lost 2 bases, and 7 bases had no gene match. The germline gives CDR1 SNHLY, CDR2 FYNNEI. As DNA, the CDR3 is TGTGCCAGCAGTGAATACTCACTAGCGGGATCCAATGAGCAGTTCTTC. Translated: CASSEYSLAGSNEQFF.

There are a few counts of this clone. CDR3 DNA sequence: TGTGCCAGCAGTTTACCCCAGGGGAACACTGAAGCTTTCTTT. Protein product: CASSLPQGNTEAFF. The chain carries TRBV28 and TRBJ1-1; D perhaps matches TRBD1 (5 bases). The CDR3 has 14 residues. Germline V CDR1 and CDR2: MDHEN, SYDVKM. Trimming left V 2 bases short and J 1 base short, with 8 bases between.

There are a few counts of this clone. DNA of the CDR3: TGCAGTGGGTTCAGGGATCCCGAGCAGTACTTC. This translates into CSGFRDPEQYF. V is TRBV20-1 and J is TRBJ2-7; weak D call: TRBD1 (5 bases). Germline-derived CDR1 and CDR2 are DFQATT and SNEGSKA (reference sequence). V was shortened by 7 bases and J by 6 bases, with 13 bases between the two germline ends. The CDR3 is 11 residues long.

This clone was observed a few times. The V call is TRBV29-1, the J call TRBJ1-1; 8 nucleotides line up with TRBD1. V dropped 6 bases and J dropped 5; count of bases not matched to a gene: 8. Germline CDR1 SQVTM, CDR2 ANQGSEA. The CDR3 consists of 13 residues. The CDR3 region has the DNA TGCAGCGTGGCGGGACAGGAGAAGACTGAAGCTTTCTTT. Translated: CSVAGQEKTEAFF.

This rearrangement joins TRBV30 to TRBJ2-3, with TRBD2 as a possible D gene (6 bases). This CDR3 is built from 15 residues. Germline V CDR1 and CDR2: GTSNPN, SVGIG (reference sequence). Trimming removed 2 bases at V and 0 bases at J, with 12 bases between. Written as DNA, the CDR3 is TGTGCCTGGAGTAGTCGCGCGGGAAGCACAGATACGCAGTATTTT. Residues: CAWSSRAGSTDTQYF.

This clone appeared a few times. The chain links TRBV7-2 to TRBJ1-2; TRBD1 aligns across 9 bases. The ends lost 4 bases at V and 8 bases at J; junction bases unmatched: 5. Germline-derived CDR1 and CDR2 are SGHTA and FQGNSA. CDR3 length: 13 residues. This chain's CDR3 is CASSSGQGSGYTF. DNA for the CDR3: TGTGCCAGCAGCTCTGGACAGGGGTCCGGCTACACCTTC.

This clone was detected only a few times. The chain combines TRBV28 with TRBJ2-1, with D possibly matching TRBD1 (6 bases). CDR1 is MDHEN and CDR2 is SYDVKM in the germline V gene. The CDR3 sequence is 16 residues long. V gave up 5 bases and J gave up 0 bases, with 14 bases separating them. CDR3 nucleotide sequence: TGTGCCAGCAGTGTTACAGGGCGTAACTCCTACAATGAGCAGTTCTTC. Protein: CASSVTGRNSYNEQFF.

The rearrangement joins TRBV7-2 to TRBJ1-2; the D is unclear. V was pared by 5 bases and J by 7 bases, with 23 bases between. Germline V CDR1 and CDR2: SGHTA, FQGNSA. The CDR3 runs to 16 residues. In nucleotides, the CDR3 is TGTGCCAGCAGCCCCCCGTTAGGAGTCTATTCGGGTGGCTACACCTTC. It encodes CASSPPLGVYSGGYTF.

This clone was recorded a few times. This rearrangement joins TRBV4-1 to TRBJ1-2; TRBD1 aligns across 9 bases. With V trimmed by 1 base and J by 2 bases, 2 bases remained unmatched. The CDR3 is 15 amino acids. CDR1 MGHRA and CDR2 YSYEKL come from the germline V gene. CDR3: CASSQAGTGNYGYTF. The CDR3, as DNA: TGCGCCAGCAGCCAAGCCGGGACAGGGAACTATGGCTACACCTTC.

The rearrangement joins TRBV28 to TRBJ1-2; 8 bases fit TRBD1. V trimming: 6 bases; J trimming: 5 bases; junction bases outside the gene matches: 8. The V gene's germline CDR1 is MDHEN and CDR2 SYDVKM. The CDR3 extends over 14 amino acids. The CDR3 region has the DNA TGTGCCAGCAGCCAATCTTACAGGGGGTATGGCTACACCTTC. As protein: CASSQSYRGYGYTF.

The genes are TRBV7-2 and TRBJ1-6; TRBD1 is a possible D gene (6 bases). Trimming took off 5 bases at V and 8 bases at J, with 19 bases between the two ends. The germline V gene encodes CDR1 SGHTA and CDR2 FQGNSA. The CDR3 loop spans 16 amino acids. CDR3 nucleotide sequence: TGTGCCAGCAGCGCCTTGGGAGGGGGTGGTTATTCACCCCTCCACTTT. It translates to CASSALGGGGYSPLHF.

Points on this clone: This sample includes further DNA sequences coding for the same CDR3. The chain has TRBV5-4 and TRBJ2-3, with D possibly TRBD1 on 5 matching bases. Trimming left V 2 bases short and J 0 bases short, with 7 bases between. The CDR3 runs to 14 residues. The V gene's germline CDR1 is SGHNT and CDR2 YYREEE (reference sequence). The chain's CDR3 is CASSLDRSTDTQYF. CDR3 bases: TGTGCCAGCAGCTTAGACAGAAGCACAGATACGCAGTATTTT.

This clone was picked up a small number of times. The chain's CDR3 is CASSSTGDTYEQYF. The CDR3 DNA reads TGCGCCAGCAGCTCCACAGGGGATACCTACGAGCAGTACTTC. V usage is TRBV4-1 and J usage is TRBJ2-7; 7 bases are shared with TRBD1. The germline V gene encodes CDR1 MGHRA and CDR2 YSYEKL. Germline trimming cut 5 bases from V and 2 bases from J; bases unmatched to any gene: 6. The CDR3 extends over 14 amino acids.